The entry that follows covers one T cell receptor beta chain sequence. This sample is part of a study of blood T cell repertoires in COVID-19. In the study overall: Acute and convalescent COVID-19 specimens originated in the United States, Italy and Spain. From T cells, B-cell-depleted T cells, or PBMCs came the material, which was cDNA or gDNA.

While infection was still active, Seattle patients were enrolled and then followed longitudinally. Germline loops: CDR1 SGHAT, CDR2 FQNNGV. Trimming removed 1 base from V and 10 bases from J; junction bases left unmatched: 9. The CDR3 length is 15 residues. In the study's own analysis: Amplification with reference gene primers provided the estimates of nucleated cell counts. Sequencing was performed with immunoSEQ multiplex PCR; in TCRdb, only in-frame clones are kept and a portion is missing. V and J calls and clone size are as listed in that table; D and trimming were resolved from the DNA. This sample has approximately 230,000 clones, with around 89% found just once.

The chain employs TRBV11-2 and TRBJ2-3, with 9 positions matching TRBD2. The material sequenced was peripheral blood. The receptor was derived from a woman in her 30s with COVID-19, enrolled during active disease. CDR3 loop: CASSLAGEAGGAQYF. CDR3 coding DNA: TGTGCCAGCAGCTTAGCTGGTGAGGCGGGGGGGGCGCAGTATTTT.